This T cell receptor (beta chain) was profiled in a study of blood T cell repertoires in COVID-19. Study information: The study drew acute and convalescent COVID-19 samples from the United States, Italy and Spain. The cDNA or gDNA used as material had been derived from T cells, B-cell-depleted T cells, or PBMCs.

Germline values: CDR1 SGHRS, CDR2 YFSETQ. J gave up 3 bases and V 3 bases, and 2 bases lay outside the gene matches. There are 14 residues in the CDR3. Profiling relied on immunoSEQ multiplex PCR, and the TCRdb table lists in-frame clones only, not all of them. The top ten clones hold about 16% of a sample with some 170,000 clones, 84% of them seen once. Material: PBMCs or T cells enriched from blood (not recorded which). This clonotype originated in a man between 50 and 59 years old who had recovered from COVID-19. The V call is TRBV5-1, the J call TRBJ1-4; 7 nucleotides align to TRBD1. The CDR3 sequence is CASSWGQSNEKLFF. The CDR3 DNA follows: TGCGCCAGCAGCTGGGGACAGTCTAATGAAAAACTGTTTTTT.